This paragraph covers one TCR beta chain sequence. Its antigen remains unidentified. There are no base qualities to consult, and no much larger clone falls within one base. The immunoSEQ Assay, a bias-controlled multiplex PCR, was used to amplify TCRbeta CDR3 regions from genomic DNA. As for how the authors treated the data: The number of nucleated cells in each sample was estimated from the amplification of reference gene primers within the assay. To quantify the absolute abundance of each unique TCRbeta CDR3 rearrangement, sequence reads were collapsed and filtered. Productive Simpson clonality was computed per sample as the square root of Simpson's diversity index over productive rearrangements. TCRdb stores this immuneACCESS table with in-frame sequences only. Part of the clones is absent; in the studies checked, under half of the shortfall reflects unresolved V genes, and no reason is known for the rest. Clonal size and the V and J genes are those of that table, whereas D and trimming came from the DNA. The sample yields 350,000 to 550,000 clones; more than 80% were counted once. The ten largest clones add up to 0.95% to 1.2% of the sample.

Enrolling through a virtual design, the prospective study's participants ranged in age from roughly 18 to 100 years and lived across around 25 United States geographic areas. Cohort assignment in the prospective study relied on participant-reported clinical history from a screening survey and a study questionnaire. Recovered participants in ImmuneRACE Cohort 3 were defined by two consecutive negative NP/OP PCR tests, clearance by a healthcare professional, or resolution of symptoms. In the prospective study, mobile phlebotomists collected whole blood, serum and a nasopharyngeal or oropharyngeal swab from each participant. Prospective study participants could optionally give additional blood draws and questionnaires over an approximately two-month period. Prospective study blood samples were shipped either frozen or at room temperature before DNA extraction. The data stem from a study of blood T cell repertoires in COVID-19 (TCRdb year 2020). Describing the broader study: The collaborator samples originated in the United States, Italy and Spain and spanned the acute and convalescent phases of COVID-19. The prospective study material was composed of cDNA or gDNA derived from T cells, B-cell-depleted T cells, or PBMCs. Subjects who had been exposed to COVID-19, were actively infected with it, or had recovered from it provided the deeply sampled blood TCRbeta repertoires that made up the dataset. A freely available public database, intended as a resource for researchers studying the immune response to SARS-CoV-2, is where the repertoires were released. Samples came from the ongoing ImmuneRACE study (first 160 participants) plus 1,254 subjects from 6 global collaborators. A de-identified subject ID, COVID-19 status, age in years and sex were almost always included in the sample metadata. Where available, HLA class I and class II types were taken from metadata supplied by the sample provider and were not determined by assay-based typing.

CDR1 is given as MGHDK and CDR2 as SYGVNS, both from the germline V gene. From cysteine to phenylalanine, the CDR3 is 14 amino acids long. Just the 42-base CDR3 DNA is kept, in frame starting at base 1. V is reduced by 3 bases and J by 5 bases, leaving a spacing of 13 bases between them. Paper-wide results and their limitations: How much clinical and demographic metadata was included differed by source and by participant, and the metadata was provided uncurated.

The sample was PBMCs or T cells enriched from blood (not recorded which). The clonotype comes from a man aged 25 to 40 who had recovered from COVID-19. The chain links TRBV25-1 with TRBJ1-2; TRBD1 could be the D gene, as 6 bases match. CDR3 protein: CASSEGGAWYGYTF. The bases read TGTGCCAGCAGTGAGGGGGGGGCCTGGTATGGCTACACCTTC.